The 16 T cell receptor beta chains reported below all come from one sample, sequenced in a study of identical twins. Via MiXCR, TCRdb re-called the 5' RACE reads, giving one row per CDR3 protein. The data hold 700,000 to 950,000 distinct CDR3 sequences, with roughly an eighth observed a single time. These data were also reused for a study on yellow fever vaccine responses in identical twins.

The sample consisted of PBMCs. Every receptor here comes from a woman between 18 and 29 years old in good health.

This clonotype appeared many times. The chain has TRBV7-9 and TRBJ2-7, with TRBD1 identical over 8 bases. Per the germline V gene, CDR1 is SEHNR and CDR2 is FQNEAQ (reference sequence). The V gene end was trimmed by 5 bases and the J gene end by 3 bases; junction bases not matched to a gene: 6. The CDR3 length is 14 residues. The CDR3 spells CASSQTRGLYEQYF. In DNA, the CDR3 is TGTGCCAGCAGCCAGACCAGGGGGCTCTACGAGCAGTACTTC.

This clonotype was counted only a few times. The chain is built from TRBV19 and TRBJ2-3; perhaps D is TRBD1 or TRBD2 (5 bases each). Looked up from germline, CDR1 is LNHDA and CDR2 is SQIVND (reference sequence). Trimming pared 2 bases from V and 1 base from J, leaving 10 bases between. The CDR3 length is 15 residues. The CDR3 DNA follows: TGTGCCAGTAGTATAAGAGGGGCCGGCACAGATACGCAGTATTTT. Translating it yields CASSIRGAGTDTQYF.

This clonotype was counted a few times. This rearrangement joins TRBV6-5 to TRBJ2-3; D may match TRBD1 or TRBD2 (5 bases each). CDR1 and CDR2 from the germline V gene are MNHEY and SVGAGI. Trimming took off 0 bases at V and 4 bases at J, with 14 bases between the two ends. There are 16 residues in the CDR3. The CDR3 is CASSYSRGTGPDTQYF. The CDR3 coding sequence is TGTGCCAGCAGTTACTCGAGGGGAACGGGGCCAGATACGCAGTATTTT.

This clonotype has more than one count but fewer than ten. This sequence joins TRBV29-1 and TRBJ2-1, with no clear D. Germline values: CDR1 SQVTM, CDR2 ANQGSEA. CDR3 length: 13 residues. V shed 3 bases and J shed 9 bases, with 15 bases lying between them. In nucleotides, the CDR3 is TGCAGCGTTGAGGGTTTAGGGAATCGTGAGCAGTTCTTC. Protein product: CSVEGLGNREQFF.

This clonotype has more than one count but fewer than ten. V is TRBV5-1 and J is TRBJ1-2; 7 bases map to TRBD1. V trimming: 3 bases; J trimming: 0 bases; junction bases outside the gene matches: 5. CDR1 and CDR2 (germline): SGHRS, YFSETQ. The CDR3 contains 15 residues. The CDR3 region has the DNA TGCGCCAGCAGCTCACGACAGGGAGCTAACTATGGCTACACCTTC. Residues: CASSSRQGANYGYTF. Filled out from reference TRBV5-1 and TRBJ1-2, the complete variable domain reads KAGVTQTPRYLIKTRGQQVTLSCSPISGHRSVSWYQQTPGQGLQFLFEYFSETQRNKGNFPGRFSGRQFSNSRSEMNVSTLELGDSALYLCASSSRQGANYGYTFGSGTRLTVV.

In its sample, this clonotype was seen a few times. The chain couples TRBV6-5 to TRBJ1-2, with 9 positions matching TRBD1. V lost 5 bases, J lost 6 bases, and 10 bases stayed unmatched. CDR1 and CDR2 (germline): MNHEY, SVGAGI. The CDR3 is made up of 15 amino acids. The CDR3 here is CASSPLGDRENGYTF. The CDR3 coding sequence is TGTGCCAGCAGTCCACTCGGGGACAGGGAAAATGGCTACACCTTC.

A few counts support this clonotype. The chain recombines TRBV12-3 or TRBV12-4 with TRBJ1-5, with D possibly being TRBD1 (5 bases). The CDR3 length is 16 residues. V lost 4 bases and J 1 base, leaving 14 bases between the germline ends. This CDR3 is CASSSFWGSSNQPQHF. The CDR3 DNA sequence: TGTGCCAGCAGTTCCTTTTGGGGCTCGAGCAATCAGCCCCAGCATTTT.

The J gene is TRBJ1-1, the V gene TRBV6-1, with a possible D match to TRBD1 (5 bases). The V and J ends lost 3 bases and 5 bases respectively, with 16 bases between them. Germline V CDR1 and CDR2: MNHNS, SASEGT. The CDR3 extends over 15 amino acids. CDR3 sequence (DNA): TGTGCCAGCAGTGACGAAGGGGAGGTTTGGACTGAAGCTTTCTTT. Its translation is CASSDEGEVWTEAFF.

This clonotype occurred many times. V gene TRBV20-1 combines with J gene TRBJ2-7; TRBD1 might be the D (6 bases). CDR3 length: 13 amino acids. The V and J ends lost 3 bases and 3 bases respectively, with 12 bases between them. Germline lookup yields CDR1 DFQATT and CDR2 SNEGSKA (reference sequence). The CDR3 loop is CSASRGQFYEQYV. The CDR3 bases are TGCAGTGCTAGCAGGGGACAATTCTACGAGCAGTACGTC.

The gene calls are TRBV10-3 and TRBJ2-5; maybe TRBD2 (5 bases). Germline CDR1 ENHRY, CDR2 SYGVKD. This CDR3 contains 14 residues. V was trimmed by 3 bases and J by 4 bases, leaving 12 bases between them. The CDR3 loop is CAISEVGVLETQYF. CDR3 nucleotide sequence: TGTGCCATCAGTGAAGTCGGGGTTTTAGAGACCCAGTACTTC.

This clonotype has just a few counts. J is TRBJ2-2 and V is TRBV29-1; either TRBD1 or TRBD2 may fit D (5 bases each). CDR3 length: 13 residues. Per germline, CDR1 SQVTM and CDR2 ANQGSEA. Trimming pared 7 bases from V and 0 bases from J, leaving 9 bases between. The CDR3 reads CSGGTTNTGELFF. CDR3 bases: TGCAGCGGAGGGACCACGAACACCGGGGAGCTGTTTTTT.

The CDR3 loop is CASKAGQGPGPRLFLRDEQFF. For the CDR3, the DNA is TGCGCCAGCAAGGCGGGTCAGGGTCCGGGACCCCGTTTGTTTTTGCGCGATGAGCAGTTCTTC. This chain connects TRBV5-1 to TRBJ2-1; perhaps D is TRBD1 or TRBD2 (5 bases each). The CDR3 has 21 residues. Germline-derived CDR1 and CDR2 are SGHRS and YFSETQ. Trimming stripped 6 bases from V and 8 bases from J, with 39 bases between.

This clonotype turned up a few times. This chain joins TRBV3-1 and TRBJ2-7; D uncertain. This CDR3 has 13 residues. Trimming stripped 1 base from V and 6 bases from J, with 10 bases between. Germline V gene sequence: CDR1 LGHDT, CDR2 YNNKEL (reference sequence). CDR3 loop: CASSQGSGGEQYV. CDR3 bases: TGTGCCAGCAGCCAAGGGTCAGGTGGCGAGCAGTACGTC.

The V call is TRBV12-3 or TRBV12-4, the J call TRBJ2-3; 8 bases are shared with TRBD2. The CDR3 runs 17 residues. Trimming at V came to 6 bases and at J to 6 bases, leaving 17 bases not matched to a gene. DNA for the CDR3: TGTGCCAGCAGAACAAGCGGAGCGGGGGCCGGGGGGGATACGCAGTATTTT. Amino acid sequence: CASRTSGAGAGGDTQYF.

This clonotype appeared many times. The chain uses TRBV20-1 and TRBJ1-5; D call uncertain. V was trimmed by 1 base and J by 1 base, leaving 5 bases between them. This CDR3 spans 13 amino acids. Germline CDR1 reads DFQATT; CDR2 reads SNEGSKA (reference sequence). CDR3 sequence reads: CSARVASNQPQHF. The CDR3 DNA follows: TGCAGTGCTAGAGTTGCGAGCAATCAGCCCCAGCATTTT.

This chain joins TRBV20-1 and TRBJ2-3; D gene ambiguous. Germline CDR1 reads DFQATT; CDR2 reads SNEGSKA (reference sequence). V lost 2 bases and J 4 bases, leaving 7 bases between the germline ends. CDR3 length: 12 residues. Here the CDR3 reads CSARRSADTQYF. DNA for the CDR3: TGCAGTGCTAGAAGGTCGGCAGATACGCAGTATTTT.